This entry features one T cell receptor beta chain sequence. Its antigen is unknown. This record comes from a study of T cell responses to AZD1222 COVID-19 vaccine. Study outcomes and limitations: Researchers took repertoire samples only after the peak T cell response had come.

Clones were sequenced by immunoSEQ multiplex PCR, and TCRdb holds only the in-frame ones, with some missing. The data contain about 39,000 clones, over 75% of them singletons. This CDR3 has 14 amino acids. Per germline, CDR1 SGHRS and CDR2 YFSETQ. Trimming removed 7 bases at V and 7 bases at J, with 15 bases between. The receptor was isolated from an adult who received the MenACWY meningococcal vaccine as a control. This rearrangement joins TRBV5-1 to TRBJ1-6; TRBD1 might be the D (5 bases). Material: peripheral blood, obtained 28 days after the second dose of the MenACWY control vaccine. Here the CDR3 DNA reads TGCGCCAGCGGAACCGGGACCAGAAATTCACCCCTCCACTTT. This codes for CASGTGTRNSPLHF.